This TCR beta chain was captured in a study of blood T cells in healthy people across ages. Germline V gives CDR1 SGHRS, CDR2 YFSETQ. The CDR3 is 15 residues long. Trimming removed 4 bases from V and 6 bases from J; junction bases left unmatched: 6. This clonotype was found many times. Combining a sample-barcoded 5' primer with a J-beta primer mix, a second PCR ran for 7 to 11 cycles. TCRdb used MiXCR to reprocess the 5' RACE reads, holding one entry per CDR3 protein. The data hold approximately 810,000 distinct CDR3 sequences, with under 30% observed a single time. Each individual donor underwent a draw of roughly 10 milliliters of peripheral blood.

The sample taken for sequencing was blood. The chain combines TRBV5-1 with TRBJ1-5; 11 bases line up with TRBD1. The receptor comes from a woman older than 75 in good health. The CDR3: CASSPGQGGVQPQHF. The CDR3 DNA is TGCGCCAGCAGCCCGGGACAGGGGGGCGTTCAGCCCCAGCATTTT.